Listed below are T cell receptor beta chains from one sample, sequenced in a study of spatial heterogeneity in lung cancer. A single record per CDR3 protein comes from TCRdb applying MiXCR to the 5' RACE reads. This table has around 10,000 distinct CDR3 sequences, over 6.5% appearing once. The sequencing used PBMCs, collected at surgery. Source of these receptors: a male donor with early-stage non-small cell lung cancer. CDR3s include the opening cysteine and the closing phenylalanine or tryptophan. Each record gives: D gene, J gene, clone size, V gene, CDR3 DNA, CDR3 protein. The D gene is left open where the match is weak. The size field is filled for only some rows; it gives once, few, many or a size class.

D: .; J: TRBJ1-5; size: many; V: TRBV30; DNA: TGTGCCTGGAGTGTAAGGGGAAATCAGCCCCAGCATTTT; CDR3: CAWSVRGNQPQHF
D: .; J: TRBJ1-4; size: .; V: TRBV29-1; DNA: TGCAGCGTCTTCAGACAGTCGGGGGAAAAACTGTTTTTT; CDR3: CSVFRQSGEKLFF
D: .; J: TRBJ2-7; size: many; V: TRBV4-3; DNA: TGCGCCAGCAGCCAAGAAGTGGTTGGGAACCCCGACGAGCAGTACTTC; CDR3: CASSQEVVGNPDEQYF
D: .; J: TRBJ2-7; size: .; V: TRBV28; DNA: TGTGCCAGCAGTTCCGTGGGGGTGACTTACGCGGGCGAGCAGTACTTC; CDR3: CASSSVGVTYAGEQYF
D: .; J: TRBJ2-1; size: medium-sized; V: TRBV4-3; DNA: TGCGCCAGCAGCCAAGATAGGCCTGGCGAGGAGCAGTTCTTC; CDR3: CASSQDRPGEEQFF
D: TRBD2; J: TRBJ2-1; size: many; V: TRBV5-1; DNA: TGCGCCAGCAGCTTGACGGCTAGCGGGGGGGCCTATGAGCAGTTCTTC; CDR3: CASSLTASGGAYEQFF
D: .; J: TRBJ2-7; size: medium-sized; V: TRBV2; DNA: TGTGCCAGCAAAAGGGAAACCTACGAGCAGTACTTC; CDR3: CASKRETYEQYF
D: TRBD1; J: TRBJ2-1; size: .; V: TRBV14; DNA: TGTGCCAGCAGCCAAGGGGACAGAGAAAATGAGCAGTTCTTC; CDR3: CASSQGDRENEQFF
D: .; J: TRBJ2-1; size: few; V: TRBV20-1; DNA: TGCAGTGCCGGGCGGTCTAGCAACAATGAGCAGTTCTTC; CDR3: CSAGRSSNNEQFF
D: .; J: TRBJ1-1; size: .; V: TRBV2; DNA: TGTGCCCAGTTGGGGTCGGAGAATTTAGCTTTCTTT; CDR3: CAQLGSENLAFF
D: .; J: TRBJ2-1; size: medium-sized; V: TRBV25-1; DNA: TGTGCCAGCAGTGGTAGGGGTGAGCAGTTCTTC; CDR3: CASSGRGEQFF
D: TRBD1; J: TRBJ2-3; size: many; V: TRBV6-5; DNA: TGTGCCAGCAGGGGACAGGGAAGGGGTATCATCCAGTATTTT; CDR3: CASRGQGRGIIQYF
D: TRBD1; J: TRBJ1-2; size: many; V: TRBV27; DNA: TGTGCCAGCAGTTTCGGGACAGCTTATGGCTACACCTTC; CDR3: CASSFGTAYGYTF
D: TRBD2; J: TRBJ2-7; size: many; V: TRBV7-9; DNA: TGTGCCAGCAGCCAATTGACTAGCGGTTCCTACGAGCAGTACTTC; CDR3: CASSQLTSGSYEQYF
D: TRBD2; J: TRBJ2-2; size: many; V: TRBV6-2/TRBV6-3; DNA: TGTGCCAGCAGTTTCTCTAGCGGGGGAAACACCGGGGAGCTGTTTTTT; CDR3: CASSFSSGGNTGELFF
D: TRBD1; J: TRBJ2-7; size: .; V: TRBV2; DNA: TGTGCCAGCACTATCCGGGACAGGGAACCTCCCCCCTACTTC; CDR3: CASTIRDREPPPYF
D: .; J: TRBJ2-3; size: medium-sized; V: TRBV7-2; DNA: TGTGCCAGCAGCTTAGTTGTACAGGGATTAGATACGCAGTATTTT; CDR3: CASSLVVQGLDTQYF
D: .; J: TRBJ1-3; size: many; V: TRBV12-3/TRBV12-4; DNA: TGTGCCAGCAGTTTATATCCAAGGACTGGAAACACCATATATTTT; CDR3: CASSLYPRTGNTIYF
D: TRBD2; J: TRBJ2-3; size: many; V: TRBV4-2; DNA: TGTGCCAGCAGCCAAGAACCCCCCGGCGGGGGTACATCAGATACGCAGTATTTT; CDR3: CASSQEPPGGGTSDTQYF
D: .; J: TRBJ1-2; size: many; V: TRBV12-3/TRBV12-4; DNA: TGTGCCAGCAGTCTAACCCCAGGGAGCGGCTATGGCTACACCTTC; CDR3: CASSLTPGSGYGYTF
D: TRBD2; J: TRBJ2-1; size: many; V: TRBV19; DNA: TGTGCCAGTAGAGGGACTAGCGGGGGCAATGAGCAGTTCTTC; CDR3: CASRGTSGGNEQFF
D: TRBD1; J: TRBJ2-5; size: medium-sized; V: TRBV5-1; DNA: TGCGCCAGCAGCCCCGACAGGGTGGGGCAAGAGACCCAGTACTTC; CDR3: CASSPDRVGQETQYF
D: .; J: TRBJ2-5; size: medium-sized; V: TRBV7-8; DNA: TGTGCCAGCAGCTTCGGGGGACGTGGAGAGACCCAGTACTTC; CDR3: CASSFGGRGETQYF
D: .; J: TRBJ1-4; size: many; V: TRBV7-2; DNA: TGTGCCAGCAGCTTAAGAGTTCGGCAGGATAATGAAAAACTGTTTTTT; CDR3: CASSLRVRQDNEKLFF